This T cell receptor beta chain stems from a study of cytomegalovirus exposure and HLA in healthy donors. Primers for the PCR totalled 60 Vbeta and 13 Jbeta. Profiled with immunoSEQ multiplex PCR; TCRdb holds only in-frame clones, not every one. Of 80,000 to 100,000 clones listed, around 81% are singletons. The V end lost 1 base, the J end lost 0 bases, and 11 bases lay between the germline ends. The germline CDR1 and CDR2 sequences are SGDLS and YYNGEE. CDR3 length: 16 residues. This sequence joins TRBV9 and TRBJ2-1; D is perhaps TRBD2 (5 bases). Source material: PBMCs. The TCR originated in a man aged 40-49 years in good health and CMV-seropositive. CDR3 amino acids: CASSVSSVSSYNEQFF. The CDR3 DNA follows: TGTGCCAGCAGCGTAAGTAGCGTTAGCTCCTACAATGAGCAGTTCTTC.